The 27 T cell receptor beta chains given below trace back to one sample, sequenced in a study of T cell repertoires in cytomegalovirus infection. TCRdb processed the reads anew with MiXCR; each CDR3 protein has one entry. The table has roughly 990,000 distinct CDR3 sequences, roughly 30% seen once. What these receptors recognize is not known. This specimen was cultured CD8+ T cells from PBMCs, taken from culture after CMV antigen stimulation. The receptors shown here come from a human donor in good health (CMV status not recorded). Some clones in this sample may be carry-over from other donors' samples.

As to this clonotype: A much larger clone lies a single base off, so this may be a read error. The chain uses TRBV7-3 and TRBJ2-1; 8 bases map to TRBD2. In germline, CDR1 is SGHTA, CDR2 FQGTGA. This CDR3 is built from 15 residues. Trimming cost V 2 bases and J 4 bases; bases outside gene matches: 4. CDR3 sequence (DNA): TGTGCCAGCAGCTTAGAGGCGGGGGGTTACAATGAGCAGTTCTTC. Residues: CASSLEAGGYNEQFF.

This clonotype was picked up a small number of times. The J gene is TRBJ2-1, the V gene TRBV4-1; 13 bases agree with TRBD2. CDR3 length: 20 residues. V gave up 0 bases and J gave up 7 bases; unmatched junction bases: 15. Germline V CDR1 and CDR2: MGHRA, YSYEKL. DNA for the CDR3: TGCGCCAGCAGCCAAGATCCTTTCGCGACTAGCGGGGGGATAGTGAATGAGCAGTTCTTC. Amino acids: CASSQDPFATSGGIVNEQFF.

This clonotype occurred a few times. The rearrangement joins TRBV2 to TRBJ2-1, with TRBD2 matching 9 bases. The germline gives CDR1 SNHLY, CDR2 FYNNEI. The length of the CDR3 is 16 residues. V lost 0 bases and J lost 10; bases outside the gene matches: 10. CDR3 region: CASSEASSGGRLEQFF. The CDR3 bases are TGTGCCAGCAGTGAAGCCTCGAGCGGGGGGCGTTTGGAGCAGTTCTTC.

This clonotype was observed a handful of times. This rearrangement joins TRBV12-3 or TRBV12-4 to TRBJ2-7; 8 nucleotides match TRBD1. This CDR3 spans 16 amino acids. J gave up 1 base and V 2 bases, and 7 bases lay outside the gene matches. The CDR3 is CASSLTGGRRSYEQYF. In DNA form, the CDR3 reads TGTGCCAGCAGTTTAACAGGGGGTCGGAGGTCCTACGAGCAGTACTTC.

This clonotype was counted ten times or more. The chain combines TRBV12-3 or TRBV12-4 with TRBJ2-3; D ambiguous. This CDR3 is 12 amino acids long. The V end lost 6 bases, the J end lost 4 bases, and 8 bases lay between the germline ends. The CDR3 nucleotides read TGTGCCAGCAGCTTGGAGCCAGATACGCAGTATTTT. Protein product: CASSLEPDTQYF.

This chain links TRBV10-3 with TRBJ2-5; possibly TRBD1 for D (6 bases). The CDR3 sequence is 16 residues long. Per germline, CDR1 ENHRY and CDR2 SYGVKD. With 6 bases removed from V and 0 bases from J, the gap between germline ends came to 17 bases. CDR3 coding DNA: TGTGCCATCAGGGCCCGAATCGACAGGAACCAAGAGACCCAGTACTTC. Translated: CAIRARIDRNQETQYF.

The gene calls are TRBV7-8 and TRBJ1-4; TRBD1 is a possible D gene (6 bases). Germline CDR1 and CDR2: SGHVS and FQNEAQ. V was trimmed by 8 bases and J by 5 bases, leaving 15 bases between them. CDR3 size: 14 residues. Written as DNA, the CDR3 is TGTGCCAGCGGCGCTTACGGGGGCAATGAAAAACTGTTTTTT. Its protein is CASGAYGGNEKLFF.

This rearrangement joins TRBV6-6 to TRBJ1-4; D may be TRBD1 (5 bases). The CDR3 contains 17 residues. Trimming took 4 bases from V and 0 from J, leaving 15 bases between them. From germline, CDR1 is MNHNY and CDR2 SVGAGI (reference sequence). CDR3 sequence: CASSLPHLTATNEKLFF. The CDR3 region has the DNA TGTGCCAGCAGTTTACCTCATCTGACAGCAACTAATGAAAAACTGTTTTTT.

The chain is built from TRBV9 and TRBJ2-1, with 7 bases fitting TRBD2. V gave up 3 bases and J gave up 3 bases; unmatched junction bases: 12. This CDR3 has 17 residues. Germline CDR1 is SGDLS and CDR2 is YYNGEE. In DNA form, the CDR3 reads TGTGCCAGCAGCGCACCAGTAGCGAGCGGGGTCTACAATGAGCAGTTCTTC. This sequence encodes CASSAPVASGVYNEQFF. Drawing the rest from reference TRBV9 and TRBJ2-1, the complete variable domain is DSGVTQTPKHLITATGQRVTLRCSPRSGDLSVYWYQQSLDQGLQFLIQYYNGEERAKGNILERFSAQQFPDLHSELNLSSLELGDSALYFCASSAPVASGVYNEQFFGPGTRLTVL.

This clonotype was detected a few times. This CDR3 is CASSSLITDTQYF. Here the CDR3 DNA reads TGTGCCAGCAGTTCCTTGATCACAGATACGCAGTATTTT. The rearrangement uses TRBV28 and TRBJ2-3; D not certain. The CDR3 has 13 residues. Germline V gene data show CDR1 as MDHEN and CDR2 as SYDVKM. With 4 bases removed from V and 2 bases from J, the gap between germline ends came to 7 bases.

This chain connects TRBV15 to TRBJ2-3, with TRBD1 identical over 10 bases. From germline, CDR1 is LNHNV and CDR2 YYDKDF (reference sequence). Trimming at V came to 5 bases and at J to 2 bases, leaving 10 bases not matched to a gene. The CDR3 spans 17 residues. The CDR3, as DNA: TGTGCCACCAGCTCTCCCCCCGGGACAGGGGTCACAGATACGCAGTATTTT. It codes for CATSSPPGTGVTDTQYF.

This clonotype has just a few counts. J is TRBJ2-7 and V is TRBV2; D remains ambiguous. This CDR3 comprises 14 residues. From germline, CDR1 is SNHLY and CDR2 FYNNEI. V was cut by 4 bases and J by 0 bases, with 10 bases left in between. CDR3 region: CASSVVDISYEQYF. In nucleotides, the CDR3 is TGTGCCAGCAGTGTAGTAGACATCTCCTACGAGCAGTACTTC.

This clonotype turned up a few times. This chain uses TRBV2 with TRBJ2-4, with D uncertain. The V gene's germline CDR1 is SNHLY and CDR2 FYNNEI. The CDR3 consists of 14 residues. The germline V and J ends were trimmed by 7 bases and 0 bases, with 10 bases remaining between them. The CDR3 DNA reads as TGTGCCAGCACAGCCCCCCTAGCCAAAAACATTCAGTACTTC. This translates into CASTAPLAKNIQYF.

The V call is TRBV20-1, the J call TRBJ2-3, with 8 bases matching TRBD2. CDR1 is DFQATT and CDR2 is SNEGSKA in the germline V gene (reference sequence). The CDR3 consists of 16 residues. Trimming cost V 2 bases and J 4 bases; bases outside gene matches: 11. CDR3 nucleotide sequence: TGCAGTGCTAGACGAACCCGGGGGGGCCTCCCAGATACGCAGTATTTT. As protein: CSARRTRGGLPDTQYF.

The chain couples TRBV27 to TRBJ2-1, with D tentatively TRBD2 (6 bases). This CDR3 is 11 amino acids long. In germline, CDR1 is MNHEY, CDR2 SMNVEV (reference sequence). Trimming shortened V by 8 bases and J by 10 bases, and 12 bases separated the two germline ends. The CDR3 reads CASVAGREQFF. In DNA form, the CDR3 reads TGTGCCAGCGTGGCGGGGAGAGAGCAGTTCTTC.

This clonotype was detected ten times or more. The rearrangement uses TRBV7-2 and TRBJ2-6; possibly TRBD2 for D (5 bases). V was shortened by 8 bases and J by 9 bases, with 17 bases between the two germline ends. Per germline, CDR1 SGHTA and CDR2 FQGNSA. The CDR3 runs 14 residues. The CDR3 loop is CASGKPGSVNVLTF. CDR3 DNA: TGTGCCAGCGGAAAACCGGGATCCGTCAACGTCCTGACTTTC.

This clonotype came up a few times. V and J are TRBV4-1 and TRBJ1-4, with TRBD1 matching over 9 bases. This CDR3 region has 18 residues. CDR1 is MGHRA, CDR2 YSYEKL, per germline. J gave up 0 bases and V 2 bases, and 7 bases lay outside the gene matches. The CDR3 DNA reads as TGCGCCAGCAGCCAACACAGGGGGCTTACTACAACTAATGAAAAACTGTTTTTT. It is translated as CASSQHRGLTTTNEKLFF.

This clonotype was recorded a few times. The chain recombines TRBV12-3 or TRBV12-4 with TRBJ2-1; 9 nucleotides align to TRBD2. The CDR3 extends over 13 amino acids. Trimming removed 8 bases from V and 4 bases from J; junction bases left unmatched: 3. As DNA, the CDR3 is TGTGCCAGCTGGAGCGGGGGGTACAATGAGCAGTTCTTC. It codes for CASWSGGYNEQFF.

This clonotype has only one observation. This rearrangement joins TRBV20-1 to TRBJ2-5; 8 bases are a match to TRBD2. V gave up 1 base and J gave up 0 bases; unmatched junction bases: 10. The CDR3 extends over 17 amino acids. Looked up from germline, CDR1 is DFQATT and CDR2 is SNEGSKA (reference sequence). The CDR3 region has the DNA TGCAGTGCTAGAGTTCCCAGCGGGGGCCCTTACCAAGAGACCCAGTACTTC. Its protein product is CSARVPSGGPYQETQYF.

There are many counts of this clonotype. The chain carries TRBV7-8 and TRBJ2-1; TRBD2 matches 7 bases. CDR1 and CDR2 (germline): SGHVS, FQNEAQ. V lost 0 bases and J lost 4; bases outside the gene matches: 6. The CDR3 loop spans 16 amino acids. The CDR3 nucleotides are TGTGCCAGCAGCTTAGCGGGGCGGGGGATATACAATGAGCAGTTCTTC. Encoded protein: CASSLAGRGIYNEQFF.

The V call is TRBV20-1, the J call TRBJ1-5; possible D gene TRBD1, 5 bases. Germline-derived CDR1 and CDR2 are DFQATT and SNEGSKA (reference sequence). The CDR3 runs to 14 residues. V lost 2 bases and J 0 bases, leaving 8 bases between the germline ends. The CDR3 loop is CSARQGLSNQPQHF. The DNA for the CDR3 is TGCAGTGCTAGACAGGGCCTTAGCAATCAGCCCCAGCATTTT.

This chain uses TRBV2 with TRBJ2-3; unclear D gene. CDR1 and CDR2 from the germline V gene are SNHLY and FYNNEI. The length of the CDR3 is 14 residues. The CDR3 loop reads CSTLIGASTDTQYF. The CDR3 bases are TGTTCCACCCTCATTGGAGCTAGCACAGATACGCAGTATTTT.

V is TRBV7-9 and J is TRBJ1-4; TRBD1 aligns across 7 bases. Germline CDR1 SEHNR, CDR2 FQNEAQ (reference sequence). The CDR3 extends over 17 amino acids. V shed 5 bases, J shed 5 bases, and the junction held 14 bases outside the gene matches. The CDR3 nucleotides read TGTGCCAGCAGCCACAACTACCGGGACAGCCGAAATGAAAAACTGTTTTTT. This codes for CASSHNYRDSRNEKLFF.

This clonotype has a handful of counts. J is TRBJ2-2 and V is TRBV10-3, with 7 bases fitting TRBD2. The CDR3 length is 20 residues. From germline, CDR1 is ENHRY and CDR2 SYGVKD. V gave up 4 bases and J gave up 7 bases; unmatched junction bases: 24. The CDR3: CAISGEGGILETSRIGELFF. CDR3 nucleotides: TGTGCCATCAGTGGAGAGGGAGGGATTCTGGAGACTAGTCGTATCGGGGAGCTGTTTTTT.

The genes are TRBV4-1 and TRBJ2-1, with a possible D match to TRBD2 (6 bases). Germline assignment: CDR1 MGHRA and CDR2 YSYEKL. V gave up 0 bases and J gave up 8 bases, with 8 bases separating them. CDR3 length equals 13 residues. CDR3 residues: CASSQDSGDEQFF. CDR3 nucleotides: TGCGCCAGCAGCCAAGATAGCGGCGATGAGCAGTTCTTC.

The chain couples TRBV29-1 to TRBJ2-1, with D hard to call. The germline gives CDR1 SQVTM, CDR2 ANQGSEA. Trimming removed 4 bases at V and 0 bases at J, with 16 bases between. CDR3 size: 16 residues. In DNA, the CDR3 is TGCAGCGTTGGTGGGATTCCCTATAGCTCCTACAATGAGCAGTTCTTC. Translating gives CSVGGIPYSSYNEQFF.

The chain uses TRBV7-9 and TRBJ2-7; no clear D. V was pared by 5 bases and J by 3 bases, with 14 bases between. Germline CDR1 and CDR2: SEHNR and FQNEAQ (reference sequence). The CDR3 covers 14 residues. The CDR3 DNA reads as TGTGCCAGCAGCACGGCCCGGACGGGCTACGAGCAGTACTTC. As protein: CASSTARTGYEQYF.